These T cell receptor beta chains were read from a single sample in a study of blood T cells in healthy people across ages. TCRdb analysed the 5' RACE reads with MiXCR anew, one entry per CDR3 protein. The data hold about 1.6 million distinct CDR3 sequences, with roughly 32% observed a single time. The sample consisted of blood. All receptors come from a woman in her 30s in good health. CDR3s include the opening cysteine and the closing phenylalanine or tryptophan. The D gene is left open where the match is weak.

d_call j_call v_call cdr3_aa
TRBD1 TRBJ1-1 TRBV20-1 CSARTGGAGDTEAFF
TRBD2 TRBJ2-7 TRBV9 CASSVGSTSGIYEQYF
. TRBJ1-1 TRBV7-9 CASSSGTGGVNTEAFF
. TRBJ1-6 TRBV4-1 CASSQDGLRDGSSYNSPLHF
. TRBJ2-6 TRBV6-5 CASATGTGANVLTF
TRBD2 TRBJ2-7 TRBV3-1 CASSKTSGSAAEQYF
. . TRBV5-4 CASSLRADNEQYF
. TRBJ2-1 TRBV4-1 CASSQKRLDLKYNEQFF
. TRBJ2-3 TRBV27 CASSLGGLKHDTQYF
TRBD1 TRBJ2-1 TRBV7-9 CASSLALLGQVSTYNEQFF
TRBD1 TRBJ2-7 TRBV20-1 CSAWDRERYEQYF
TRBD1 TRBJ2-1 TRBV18 CASSSTGTGGRNEQFF
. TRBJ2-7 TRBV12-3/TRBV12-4 CASSPTWDEQYF
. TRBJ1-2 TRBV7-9 CASSLRQAANYGYTF
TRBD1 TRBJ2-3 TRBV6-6 CASNNRGWEVGPDTQYF
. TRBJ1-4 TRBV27 CASSPEEATNEKLFF
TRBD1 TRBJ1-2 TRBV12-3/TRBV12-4 CASRRVEGTGVGEGYTF
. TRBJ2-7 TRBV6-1 CASSERVGGLSSYEQYF
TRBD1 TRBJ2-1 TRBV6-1 CASNFLGQGANEQFF
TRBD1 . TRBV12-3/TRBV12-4 CASSLGTGAYNEQYF
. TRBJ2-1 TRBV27 CASSWGGGNERFF
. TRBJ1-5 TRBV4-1 CASSQEDRTWGESNQPQHF
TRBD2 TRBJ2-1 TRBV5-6 CASSWGTSWEQFF
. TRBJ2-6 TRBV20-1 CSARDHLSSSGANVLTF
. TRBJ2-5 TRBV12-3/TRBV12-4 CATMPGGLGTKQETQYF
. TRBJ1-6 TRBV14 CASSHHGTYNSPLHF
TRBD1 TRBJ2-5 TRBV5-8 CASSLTGGWGETQYF
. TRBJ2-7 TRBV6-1 CASSAREQYF
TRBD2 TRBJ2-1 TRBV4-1 CASSQDLLALNEQFF
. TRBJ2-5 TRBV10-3 CAIRPGTEETQYF
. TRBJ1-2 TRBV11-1 CASSNENYGYTF
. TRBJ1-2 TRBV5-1 CASSAGSNSPGGYGYTF
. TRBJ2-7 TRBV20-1 CSARDRIGNSYEQYF
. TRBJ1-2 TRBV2 CASSDAGIGGGYTF
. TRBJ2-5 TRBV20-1 CSAVTGFWETQYF
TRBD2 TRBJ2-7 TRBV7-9 CVSSPTSGRAYEQYF
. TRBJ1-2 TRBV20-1 CSARDNRDSGYTF
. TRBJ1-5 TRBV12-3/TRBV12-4 CASSTAGYQPQHF
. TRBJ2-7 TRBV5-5 CASSSLADSYEQYF
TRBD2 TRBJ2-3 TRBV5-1 CASSRGGESTDTQYF
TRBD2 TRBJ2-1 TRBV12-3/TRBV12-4 CASSLTYPSGNEQFF
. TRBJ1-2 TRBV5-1 CASSSSAGSNYGYTF
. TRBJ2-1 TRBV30 CAWRAGAWEQFF
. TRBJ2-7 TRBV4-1 CASSQGRVLGGEQYF
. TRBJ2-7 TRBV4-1 CASSPSPLHYEQYF
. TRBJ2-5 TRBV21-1 CASSHAGTTPQETQYF
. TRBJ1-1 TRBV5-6 CASSRTLGRAFF
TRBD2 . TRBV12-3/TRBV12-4 CASSTKGLADEQYF
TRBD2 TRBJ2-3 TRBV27 CASSLLASGFEGADTQYF
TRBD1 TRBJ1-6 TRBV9 CAGSVGTGTINSPLHF
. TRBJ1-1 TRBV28 CASSSGLDEAFF
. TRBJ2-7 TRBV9 CASSRGGSANNEQYF
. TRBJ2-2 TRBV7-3 CASSLTSDNTGELFF
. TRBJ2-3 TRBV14 CASSQARAGADTQYF
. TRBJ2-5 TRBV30 CAWSSLGETQYF
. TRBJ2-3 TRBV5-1 CASSPVDGRTDTQYF
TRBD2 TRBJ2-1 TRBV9 CASSVGSGRARNEQFF
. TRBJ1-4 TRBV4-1 CASSQDNVGVSEKLFF
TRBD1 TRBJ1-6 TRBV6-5 CASSPGQEASPLHF
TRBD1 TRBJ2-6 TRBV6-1 CASSDRGGSGANVLTF